These 26 T cell receptor beta chains originate from one sample sequenced in a study of cytomegalovirus exposure and HLA in healthy donors. Generated by immunoSEQ multiplex PCR, the TCRdb table keeps only in-frame clones and is missing some. Among about 120,000 clones listed, about 82% were seen once. The specimen sequenced was PBMCs. The receptors derive from a man younger than 35 in good health and CMV-seronegative.

The V and J genes are TRBV11-3 and TRBJ2-2; TRBD2 aligns across 13 bases. Trimming took 2 bases from V and 6 from J; bases not matched to a gene: 6. The CDR3 is 17 residues long. The germline V gene encodes CDR1 SGHNT and CDR2 YENEEA. The CDR3 DNA follows: TGTGCCAGCAGCTTACCCGGACTAGCGGGAGAGGCCGGGGAGCTGTTTTTT. Translated: CASSLPGLAGEAGELFF.

The chain has TRBV9 and TRBJ1-6; the D gene is possibly TRBD1 (5 bases). The V end lost 0 bases, the J end lost 9 bases, and 10 bases lay between the germline ends. The CDR3 spans 14 residues. Germline V gene sequence: CDR1 SGDLS, CDR2 YYNGEE. The CDR3 sequence: CASSVGGVGSPLHF. CDR3 nucleotide sequence: TGTGCCAGCAGCGTAGGGGGGGTCGGTTCACCCCTCCACTTT.

This chain connects TRBV6-6 to TRBJ1-1; 9 positions agree with TRBD1. This CDR3 comprises 16 residues. Trimming removed 6 bases from V and 0 bases from J; junction bases left unmatched: 8. Germline V lookup: CDR1 MNHNY, CDR2 SVGAGI (reference sequence). CDR3 protein: CASSGPGTGLNTEAFF. CDR3 in DNA: TGTGCCAGCAGCGGTCCCGGGACAGGGTTGAACACTGAAGCTTTCTTT.

This rearrangement joins TRBV30 to TRBJ2-7; 9 bases agree with TRBD1. Looked up from germline, CDR1 is GTSNPN and CDR2 is SVGIG (reference sequence). Trimming at V came to 4 bases and at J to 0 bases, leaving 4 bases not matched to a gene. This CDR3 has 14 residues. The CDR3 nucleotides read TGTGCCTGGACGACGACAGGGGGCTCCTACGAGCAGTACTTC. Amino acid sequence: CAWTTTGGSYEQYF.

This clone came up many times. The CDR3 nucleotides are TGTGCCAGCAGCTGGACAGGGGGCAATGGCTACACCTTC. It codes for CASSWTGGNGYTF. V and J are TRBV7-9 and TRBJ1-2; 11 bases align to TRBD1. This CDR3 spans 13 amino acids. Per the germline V gene, CDR1 is SEHNR and CDR2 is FQNEAQ (reference sequence). With 4 bases clipped from V and 6 bases from J, the junction kept 1 base outside the gene matches.

In this sample, this clone turned up once. The genes are TRBV5-1 and TRBJ2-5, with 9 bases matching TRBD2. The junction had 4 bases not matched to a gene; V was cut back by 0 bases and J by 4 bases. CDR3 length equals 15 residues. Germline CDR1 is SGHRS and CDR2 is YFSETQ. The CDR3 is CASSLAAGGVETQYF. CDR3 bases: TGCGCCAGCAGCTTGGCCGCGGGGGGGGTAGAGACCCAGTACTTC.

The rearrangement uses TRBV6-1 and TRBJ1-3, with 9 nucleotides matching TRBD1. From germline, CDR1 is MNHNS and CDR2 SASEGT. Trimming cost V 4 bases and J 2 bases; bases outside gene matches: 6. The CDR3 runs to 16 residues. The CDR3: CASSAPGQGPGNTIYF. In nucleotides, the CDR3 is TGTGCCAGCAGTGCCCCGGGACAGGGCCCTGGAAACACCATATATTTT.

The chain uses TRBV4-2 and TRBJ2-5; TRBD1 matches at 8 bases. After removal of 5 bases from V and 5 bases from J, the junction contained 7 bases not matched to a gene. There are 14 residues in the CDR3. Germline V gene sequence: CDR1 LGHNA, CDR2 YNFKEQ. The CDR3 here is CASSAFQGAETQYF. The CDR3 bases are TGTGCCAGCAGCGCATTTCAGGGGGCTGAGACCCAGTACTTC.

The chain has TRBV15 and TRBJ1-5, with TRBD1 matching 12 bases. This CDR3 comprises 16 residues. With 3 bases clipped from V and 1 base from J, the junction kept 1 base outside the gene matches. Germline CDR1 and CDR2: LNHNV and YYDKDF (reference sequence). The CDR3 protein is CATSRGQGASNQPQHF. For the CDR3, the DNA is TGTGCCACCAGCAGGGGACAGGGGGCCAGCAATCAGCCCCAGCATTTT.

The chain employs TRBV5-4 and TRBJ2-5, with TRBD1 as a possible D gene (6 bases). V lost 5 bases to trimming and J lost 3 bases, with 17 bases between them. The CDR3 consists of 15 residues. Per the germline V gene, CDR1 is SGHNT and CDR2 is YYREEE (reference sequence). CDR3 sequence: CASSYDLQGKETQYF. Here the CDR3 DNA reads TGTGCCAGCAGTTACGACCTTCAGGGGAAAGAGACCCAGTACTTC.

The table lists this clone with a count of one. The CDR3 coding sequence is TGTGCCAGCAGCTCCGAGGAGGGGACTAGCACAGATACGCAGTATTTT. Encoded protein: CASSSEEGTSTDTQYF. V usage is TRBV5-6 and J usage is TRBJ2-3, with D possibly TRBD2 on 6 matching bases. Germline CDR1 and CDR2: SGHDT and YYEEEE. The CDR3 length is 16 residues. V gave up 3 bases and J gave up 0 bases, with 14 bases separating them.

The chain couples TRBV25-1 to TRBJ2-1, with a possible D match to TRBD1 (6 bases). The CDR3 is 14 amino acids. Germline CDR1 and CDR2: MGHDK and SYGVNS. V shed 1 base and J shed 8 bases, with 12 bases lying between them. CDR3 coding DNA: TGTGCCAGCAGTGAATCATGGGGGCCGGATGAGCAGTTCTTC. It translates to CASSESWGPDEQFF.

The chain recombines TRBV5-6 with TRBJ2-7, with D perhaps matching TRBD1 (5 bases). V lost 2 bases and J lost 5, with 11 bases in between. This CDR3 has 13 residues. Germline assignment: CDR1 SGHDT and CDR2 YYEEEE. Here the CDR3 DNA reads TGTGCCAGCAGCTTTGTCGGCAGGGACGAGCAGTACTTC. It is translated as CASSFVGRDEQYF.

The chain recombines TRBV30 with TRBJ1-1; 7 bases map to TRBD1. Trimming took 3 bases from V and 5 from J; bases not matched to a gene: 6. The CDR3 totals 13 residues. In germline, CDR1 is GTSNPN, CDR2 SVGIG (reference sequence). In DNA, the CDR3 is TGTGCCTGGAGCGGGGACAGCGGGACTGAAGCTTTCTTT. It specifies CAWSGDSGTEAFF.

As to this clone: A junction boundary mismatches the germline segment, possibly from a read error. This sequence joins TRBV7-9 and TRBJ2-2; 8 positions agree with TRBD1. The CDR3 is made up of 17 amino acids. CDR1 and CDR2 (germline): SEHNR, FQNEAQ (reference sequence). CDR3 loop: CASSLQGANSNAGELFF. The CDR3 DNA reads as TGTGCCAGCAGCTTACAGGGGGCAAATTCGAACGCCGGGGAGCTGTTTTTT.

About this clone itself: One junction end disagrees with the germline gene, perhaps due to a read error. The gene calls are TRBV7-8 and TRBJ2-1; weak D call: TRBD2 (5 bases). The germline CDR1 and CDR2 sequences are SGHVS and FQNEAQ. This CDR3 has 14 residues. The CDR3 sequence is CASSLPDSHNEQFF. The CDR3 DNA reads TGTGCCAGCAGCTTACCGGACTCCCACAATGAGCAGTTCTTC.

The V and J genes are TRBV12-5 and TRBJ2-7; 8 bases line up with TRBD1. CDR1 is LGHNT and CDR2 is FRNRAP in the germline V gene. The CDR3 sequence is 14 residues long. V dropped 1 base and J dropped 2; count of bases not matched to a gene: 1. The CDR3 sequence is CASGLGQGPYEQYF. DNA for the CDR3: TGTGCTAGTGGTTTGGGACAGGGGCCCTACGAGCAGTACTTC.

This chain connects TRBV7-8 to TRBJ1-2; a possible D gene is TRBD1 (5 bases). V lost 5 bases to trimming and J lost 4 bases, with 8 bases between them. CDR1 and CDR2 from the germline V gene are SGHVS and FQNEAQ. CDR3 length equals 12 residues. The CDR3 loop is CASSADSYGYTF. CDR3 in DNA: TGTGCCAGCAGCGCCGACAGCTATGGCTACACCTTC.

The chain recombines TRBV25-1 with TRBJ1-4; perhaps TRBD1 as D (6 bases). The CDR3 is made up of 15 amino acids. From germline, CDR1 is MGHDK and CDR2 SYGVNS. V was shortened by 3 bases and J by 4 bases, with 12 bases between the two germline ends. The CDR3 coding sequence is TGTGCCAGCAGTGAGTTGACAGGAGTTAATGAAAAACTGTTTTTT. Translated, it gives CASSELTGVNEKLFF.

The rearrangement joins TRBV10-3 to TRBJ2-7, with unresolved D. The CDR3 consists of 14 residues. CDR1 is ENHRY, CDR2 SYGVKD, per germline. V lost 5 bases, J lost 5 bases, and 16 bases lay in between. CDR3 amino acids: CAISQSNTVHEQYF. CDR3 nucleotides: TGTGCCATCAGTCAAAGCAACACAGTGCACGAGCAGTACTTC.

The chain employs TRBV19 and TRBJ2-7; the match to TRBD1 covers 9 bases. Germline trimming cut 6 bases from V and 7 bases from J; bases unmatched to any gene: 10. The CDR3 is 14 amino acids. Germline assignment: CDR1 LNHDA and CDR2 SQIVND (reference sequence). CDR3 loop: CASRTTGGAGEQYF. The CDR3 nucleotides are TGTGCCAGTAGAACCACAGGGGGCGCGGGAGAGCAGTACTTC.

This sequence joins TRBV4-1 and TRBJ2-2; TRBD1 is a possible D gene (5 bases). Germline CDR1 reads MGHRA; CDR2 reads YSYEKL. The length of the CDR3 is 13 residues. V was pared by 4 bases and J by 6 bases, with 9 bases between. The CDR3 reads CASSPLGPGELFF. The CDR3 coding sequence is TGCGCCAGCAGCCCCTTGGGGCCCGGGGAGCTGTTTTTT.

CDR3 residues: CAWSEGRVTDTQYF. In DNA, the CDR3 is TGTGCCTGGAGTGAAGGCAGGGTGACAGATACGCAGTATTTT. V is TRBV30 and J is TRBJ2-3; maybe TRBD1 (5 bases). CDR1 is GTSNPN, CDR2 SVGIG, per germline (reference sequence). CDR3 length: 14 amino acids. V lost 1 base and J lost 3, with 11 bases in between. The complete variable domain, with remaining parts taken from reference TRBV30 and TRBJ2-3, reads SQTIHQWPATLVQPVGSPLSLECTVEGTSNPNLYWYRQAAGRGLQLLFYSVGIGQISSEVPQNLSASRPQDRQFILSSKKLLLSDSGFYLCAWSEGRVTDTQYFGPGTRLTVL.

The CDR3 protein is CASGRDRAYEQYF. CDR3 DNA: TGTGCCAGCGGCCGGGACAGGGCCTACGAGCAGTACTTC. This rearrangement joins TRBV27 to TRBJ2-7; 9 positions match TRBD1. Losses at the gene ends were 8 bases for V and 2 bases for J; bases not matched to a gene: 4. The CDR3 runs to 13 residues. Germline V CDR1 and CDR2: MNHEY, SMNVEV (reference sequence).

This chain uses TRBV7-2 with TRBJ1-2, with D perhaps TRBD1 (5 bases). Germline V gives CDR1 SGHTA, CDR2 FQGNSA. Trimming took 5 bases from V and 2 from J, leaving 15 bases between them. The CDR3 spans 15 residues. CDR3 sequence: CASSPPFGANYGYTF. The CDR3 DNA reads as TGTGCCAGCAGCCCCCCGTTTGGGGCGAACTATGGCTACACCTTC.

The chain employs TRBV30 and TRBJ2-7; TRBD1 is a possible D gene (5 bases). V was shortened by 7 bases and J by 3 bases, with 10 bases between the two germline ends. Germline CDR1 reads GTSNPN; CDR2 reads SVGIG (reference sequence). The CDR3 covers 11 residues. This chain's CDR3 is CASSGLYEQYF. The CDR3 bases are TGTGCCTCCTCAGGGCTCTACGAGCAGTACTTC.